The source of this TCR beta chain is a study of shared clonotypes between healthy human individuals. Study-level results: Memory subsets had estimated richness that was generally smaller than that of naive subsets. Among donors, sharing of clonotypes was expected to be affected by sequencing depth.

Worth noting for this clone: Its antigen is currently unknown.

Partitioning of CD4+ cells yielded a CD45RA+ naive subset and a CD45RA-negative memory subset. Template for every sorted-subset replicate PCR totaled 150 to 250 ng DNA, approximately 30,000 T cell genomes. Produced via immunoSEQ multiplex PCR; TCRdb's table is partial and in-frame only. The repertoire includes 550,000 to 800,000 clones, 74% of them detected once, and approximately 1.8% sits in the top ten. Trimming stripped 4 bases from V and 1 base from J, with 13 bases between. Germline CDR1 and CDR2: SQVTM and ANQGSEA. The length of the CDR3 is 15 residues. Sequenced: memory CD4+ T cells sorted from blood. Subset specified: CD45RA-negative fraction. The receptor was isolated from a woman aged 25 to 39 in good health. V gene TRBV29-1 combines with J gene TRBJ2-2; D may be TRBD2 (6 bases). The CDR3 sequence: CSVVGGMMNTGELFF. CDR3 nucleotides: TGCAGCGTTGTTGGCGGGATGATGAACACCGGGGAGCTGTTTTTT.